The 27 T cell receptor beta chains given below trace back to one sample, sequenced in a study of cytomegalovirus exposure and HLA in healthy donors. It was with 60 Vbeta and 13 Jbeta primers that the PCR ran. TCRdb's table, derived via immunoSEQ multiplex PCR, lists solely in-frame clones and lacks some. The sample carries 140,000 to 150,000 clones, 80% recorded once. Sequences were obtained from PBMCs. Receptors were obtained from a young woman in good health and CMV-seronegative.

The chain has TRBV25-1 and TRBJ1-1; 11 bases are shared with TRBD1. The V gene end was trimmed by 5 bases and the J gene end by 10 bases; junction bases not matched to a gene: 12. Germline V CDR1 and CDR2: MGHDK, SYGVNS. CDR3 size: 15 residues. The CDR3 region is CASSPPPDRGLVAFF. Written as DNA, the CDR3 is TGTGCCAGCAGTCCCCCCCCGGACAGGGGGCTAGTAGCTTTCTTT. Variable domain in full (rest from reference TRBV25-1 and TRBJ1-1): EADIYQTPRYLVIGTGKKITLECSQTMGHDKMYWYQQDPGMELHLIHYSYGVNSTEKGDLSSESTVSRIRTEHFPLTLESARPSHTSQYLCASSPPPDRGLVAFFGQGTRLTVV.

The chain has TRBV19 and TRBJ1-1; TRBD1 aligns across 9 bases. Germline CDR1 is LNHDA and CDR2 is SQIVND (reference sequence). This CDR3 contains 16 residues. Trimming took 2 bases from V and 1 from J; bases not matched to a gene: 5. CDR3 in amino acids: CASSISRDRENTEAFF. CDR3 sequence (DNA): TGTGCCAGTAGTATATCCCGGGACAGGGAGAACACTGAAGCTTTCTTT.

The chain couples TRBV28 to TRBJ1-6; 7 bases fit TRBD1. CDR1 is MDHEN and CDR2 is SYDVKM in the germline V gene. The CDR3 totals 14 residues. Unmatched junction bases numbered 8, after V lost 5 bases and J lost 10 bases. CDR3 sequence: CASSTGTVRSPLHF. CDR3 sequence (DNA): TGTGCCAGCAGTACCGGGACAGTGAGATCACCCCTCCACTTT.

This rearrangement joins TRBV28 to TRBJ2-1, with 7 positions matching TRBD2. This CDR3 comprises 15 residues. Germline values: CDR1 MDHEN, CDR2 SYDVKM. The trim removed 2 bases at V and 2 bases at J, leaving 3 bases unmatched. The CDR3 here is CASSLAGAPYNEQFF. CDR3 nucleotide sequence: TGTGCCAGCAGTTTAGCGGGAGCCCCCTACAATGAGCAGTTCTTC.

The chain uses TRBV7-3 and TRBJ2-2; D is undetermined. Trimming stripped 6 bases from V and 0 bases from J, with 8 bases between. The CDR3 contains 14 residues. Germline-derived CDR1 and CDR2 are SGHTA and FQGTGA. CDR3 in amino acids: CASRRDTNTGELFF. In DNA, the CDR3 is TGTGCCAGCAGGAGAGACACGAACACCGGGGAGCTGTTTTTT.

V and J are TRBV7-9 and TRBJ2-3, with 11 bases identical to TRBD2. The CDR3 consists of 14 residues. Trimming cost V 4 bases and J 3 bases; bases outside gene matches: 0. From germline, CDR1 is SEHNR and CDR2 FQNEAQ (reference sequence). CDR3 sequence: CASSSSGGTDTQYF. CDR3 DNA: TGTGCCAGCAGCTCTAGCGGGGGGACAGATACGCAGTATTTT.

DNA for the CDR3: TGTGCCAGCTCACTAACCTTTGGCGGCGCTACGAACACCGGGGAGCTGTTTTTT. This encodes CASSLTFGGATNTGELFF. The chain combines TRBV18 with TRBJ2-2; D gene uncertain. CDR3 length: 18 residues. Germline lookup yields CDR1 KGHSH and CDR2 LQKENI. V lost 4 bases, J lost 0 bases, and 18 bases lay in between.

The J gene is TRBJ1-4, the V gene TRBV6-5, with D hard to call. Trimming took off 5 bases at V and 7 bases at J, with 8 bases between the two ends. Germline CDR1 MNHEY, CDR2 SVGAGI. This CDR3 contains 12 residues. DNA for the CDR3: TGTGCCAGCAGTCCCGCTAGTGAAAAACTGTTTTTT. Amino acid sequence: CASSPASEKLFF.

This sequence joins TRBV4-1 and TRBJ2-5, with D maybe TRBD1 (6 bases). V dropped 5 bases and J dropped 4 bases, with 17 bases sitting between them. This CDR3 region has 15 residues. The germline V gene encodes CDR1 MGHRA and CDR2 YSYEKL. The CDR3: CASSTEPRGLETQYF. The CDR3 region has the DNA TGCGCCAGCAGCACCGAGCCCAGGGGATTAGAGACCCAGTACTTC.

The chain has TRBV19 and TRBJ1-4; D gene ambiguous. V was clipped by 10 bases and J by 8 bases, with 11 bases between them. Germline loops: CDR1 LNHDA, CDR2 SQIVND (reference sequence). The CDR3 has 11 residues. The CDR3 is CATGMREKLFF. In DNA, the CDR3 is TGTGCCACGGGGATGAGAGAAAAACTGTTTTTT.

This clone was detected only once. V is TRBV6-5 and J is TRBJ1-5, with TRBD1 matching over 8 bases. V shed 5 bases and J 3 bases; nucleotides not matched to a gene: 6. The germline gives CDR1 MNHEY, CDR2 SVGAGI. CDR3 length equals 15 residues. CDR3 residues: CASSTNRGDNQPQHF. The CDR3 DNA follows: TGTGCCAGCAGTACTAACAGGGGGGACAATCAGCCCCAGCATTTT.

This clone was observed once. The chain's CDR3 is CASSPRPRGAGSGNDNEQFF. The DNA for the CDR3 is TGCGCCAGCAGCCCGAGGCCGCGGGGGGCCGGTAGCGGGAACGACAATGAGCAGTTCTTC. This rearrangement joins TRBV5-1 to TRBJ2-1, with 8 bases fitting TRBD2. The length of the CDR3 is 20 residues. Unmatched junction bases numbered 23, after V lost 4 bases and J lost 5 bases. CDR1 SGHRS and CDR2 YFSETQ come from the germline V gene.

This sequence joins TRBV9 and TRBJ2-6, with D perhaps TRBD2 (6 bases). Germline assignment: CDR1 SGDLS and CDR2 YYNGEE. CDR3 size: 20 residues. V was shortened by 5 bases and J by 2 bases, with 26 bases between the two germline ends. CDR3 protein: CASSHQGGVGRVPGANVLTF. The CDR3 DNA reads TGTGCCAGCAGTCATCAGGGCGGGGTGGGAAGAGTCCCTGGGGCCAACGTCCTGACTTTC.

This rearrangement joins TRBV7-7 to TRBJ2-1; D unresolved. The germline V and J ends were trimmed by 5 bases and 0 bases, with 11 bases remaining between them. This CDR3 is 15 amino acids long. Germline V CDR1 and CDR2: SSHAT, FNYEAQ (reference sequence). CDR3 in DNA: TGTGCCAGCAGCCTTGGAAGCGCCTCCTACAATGAGCAGTTCTTC. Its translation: CASSLGSASYNEQFF.

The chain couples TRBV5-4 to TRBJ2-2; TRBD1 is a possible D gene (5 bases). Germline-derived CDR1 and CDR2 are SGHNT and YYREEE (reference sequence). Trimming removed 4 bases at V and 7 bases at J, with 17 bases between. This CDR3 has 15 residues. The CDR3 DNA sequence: TGTGCCAGCAGCAATCAAAACCAGGGAATCGGGGAGCTGTTTTTT. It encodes CASSNQNQGIGELFF.

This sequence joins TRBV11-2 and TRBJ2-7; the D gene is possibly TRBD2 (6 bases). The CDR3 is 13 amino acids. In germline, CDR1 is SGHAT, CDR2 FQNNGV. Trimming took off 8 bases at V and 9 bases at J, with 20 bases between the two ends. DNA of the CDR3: TGTGCCAGCTCGGGGGTTGGGGTGGGAGGGCAGTACTTC. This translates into CASSGVGVGGQYF.

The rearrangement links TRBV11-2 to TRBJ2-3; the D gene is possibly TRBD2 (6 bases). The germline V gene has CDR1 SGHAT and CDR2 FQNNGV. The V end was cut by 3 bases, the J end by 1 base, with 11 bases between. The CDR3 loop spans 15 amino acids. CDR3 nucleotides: TGTGCCAGCAGCTTCGGGGGAGAGCGCACAGATACGCAGTATTTT. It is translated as CASSFGGERTDTQYF.

CDR3 residues: CSVVGSRGSTF. In DNA, the CDR3 is TGCAGCGTTGTCGGGTCGCGGGGATCCACCTTC. This chain links TRBV29-1 with TRBJ1-2, with unresolved D. The CDR3 is made up of 11 amino acids. Germline-derived CDR1 and CDR2 are SQVTM and ANQGSEA. The ends were cut back, 4 bases at V and 13 bases at J, with 16 bases in the middle.

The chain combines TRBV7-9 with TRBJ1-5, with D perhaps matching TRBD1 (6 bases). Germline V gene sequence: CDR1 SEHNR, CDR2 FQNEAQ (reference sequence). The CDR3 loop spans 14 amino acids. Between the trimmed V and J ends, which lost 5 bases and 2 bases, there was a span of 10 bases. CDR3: CASSRDMRNQPQHF. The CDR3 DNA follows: TGTGCCAGCAGCCGGGACATGCGCAATCAGCCCCAGCATTTT.

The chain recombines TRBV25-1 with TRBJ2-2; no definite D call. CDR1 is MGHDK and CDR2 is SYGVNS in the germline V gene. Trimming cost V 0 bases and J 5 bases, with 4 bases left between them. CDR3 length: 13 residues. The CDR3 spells CASSEYRTGELFF. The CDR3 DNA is TGTGCCAGCAGTGAATATAGAACCGGGGAGCTGTTTTTT.

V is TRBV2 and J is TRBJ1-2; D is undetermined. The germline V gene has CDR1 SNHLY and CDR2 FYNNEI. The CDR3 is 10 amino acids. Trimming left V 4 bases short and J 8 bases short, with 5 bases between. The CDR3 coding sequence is TGTGCCAGCAGTGGAACAGGCTACACCTTC. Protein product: CASSGTGYTF.

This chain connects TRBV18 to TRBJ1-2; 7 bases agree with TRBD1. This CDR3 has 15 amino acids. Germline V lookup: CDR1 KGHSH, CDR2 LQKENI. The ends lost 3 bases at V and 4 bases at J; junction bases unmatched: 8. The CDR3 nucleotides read TGTGCCAGCTCACCGCCGGGACAGATTCTCTATGGCTACACCTTC. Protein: CASSPPGQILYGYTF. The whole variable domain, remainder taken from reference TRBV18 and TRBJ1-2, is NAGVMQNPRHLVRRRGQEARLRCSPMKGHSHVYWYRQLPEEGLKFMVYLQKENIIDESGMPKERFSAEFPKEGPSILRIQQVVRGDSAAYFCASSPPGQILYGYTFGSGTRLTVV.

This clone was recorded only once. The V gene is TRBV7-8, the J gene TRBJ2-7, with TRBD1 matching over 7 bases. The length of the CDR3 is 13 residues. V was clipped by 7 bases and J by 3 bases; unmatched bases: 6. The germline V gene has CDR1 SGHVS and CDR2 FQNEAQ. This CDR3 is CASTSGGRYEQYF. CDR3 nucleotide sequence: TGTGCCAGCACTTCAGGGGGACGCTACGAGCAGTACTTC.

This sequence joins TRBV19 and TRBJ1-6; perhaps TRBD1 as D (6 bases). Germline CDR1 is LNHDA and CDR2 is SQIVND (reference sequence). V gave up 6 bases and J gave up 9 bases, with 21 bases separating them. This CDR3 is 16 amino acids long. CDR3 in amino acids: CASRSGADVLLSPLHF. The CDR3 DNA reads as TGTGCCAGTAGATCAGGGGCCGACGTCCTTCTTTCACCCCTCCACTTT.

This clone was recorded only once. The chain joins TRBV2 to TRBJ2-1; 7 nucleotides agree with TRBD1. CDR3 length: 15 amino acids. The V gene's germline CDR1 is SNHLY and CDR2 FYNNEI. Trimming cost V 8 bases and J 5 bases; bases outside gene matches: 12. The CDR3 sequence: CASPQAQGIHNEQFF. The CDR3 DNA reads TGTGCCAGCCCTCAGGCACAGGGGATTCACAATGAGCAGTTCTTC.

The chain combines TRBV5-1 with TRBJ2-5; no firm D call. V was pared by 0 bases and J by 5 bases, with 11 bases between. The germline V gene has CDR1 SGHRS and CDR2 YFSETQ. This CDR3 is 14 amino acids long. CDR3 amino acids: CASSLAPEEETQYF. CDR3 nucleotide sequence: TGCGCCAGCAGCTTGGCCCCCGAGGAGGAGACCCAGTACTTC.

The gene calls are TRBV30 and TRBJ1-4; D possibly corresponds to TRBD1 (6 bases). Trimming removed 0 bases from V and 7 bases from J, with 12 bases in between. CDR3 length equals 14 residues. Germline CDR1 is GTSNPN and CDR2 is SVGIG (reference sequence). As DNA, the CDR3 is TGTGCCTGGAGTGTACGCGGGGGCGCTGAAAAACTGTTTTTT. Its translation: CAWSVRGGAEKLFF.